The subject of this entry is one T cell receptor (beta chain). In Cohort 3, a recovered donor had either two negative PCRs, clearance, or symptom resolution. The CDR3 contains 15 residues. Germline loops: CDR1 ENHRY, CDR2 SYGVKD. The V segment lost 6 bases and the J segment 5 bases; nucleotides outside the gene matches: 10. This record comes from a study of blood T cell repertoires in COVID-19. As for the study in general: Spain, Italy and the United States supplied samples that represented acute and convalescent COVID-19. T cells, B-cell-depleted T cells, or PBMCs supplied cDNA or gDNA.

TCRdb keeps only in-frame clones here, not all; method: immunoSEQ multiplex PCR. The repertoire includes 150,000 or so clones, over 75% of them detected once, and 5% to 8.5% sits in the top ten. The sequence came from a woman aged 45-59 years who had recovered from COVID-19. The sample consisted of PBMCs or T cells enriched from blood (not recorded which). V usage is TRBV10-3 and J usage is TRBJ2-5; 9 nucleotides agree with TRBD2. The CDR3 DNA sequence: TGTGCCATCAGATCCAGCGGGGGGAGGTACGAGACCCAGTACTTC. Translation: CAIRSSGGRYETQYF.